What follows are 20 T cell receptor beta chains derived from one specimen sequenced in a study of beta chain features in type 1 diabetes. Study-wide findings and caveats: In every one of the four CD4+ subsets, TCRB CDR3s were moderately but significantly shorter in Type 1 diabetes patients.

These receptors lack a known antigen. What was sequenced were expressed TCRB transcripts, since all of the isolated RNA had been reverse transcribed. Clones were read by immunoSEQ multiplex PCR, and TCRdb kept only the in-frame ones, dropping some. The repertoire has around 250,000 clones, approximately 25% of them found once; the top ten carry about 0.012%. The source material was naive CD4+ T cells from blood. Every receptor here comes from a woman aged 30 to 39 with type 1 diabetes.

V and J are TRBV2 and TRBJ2-5; D is undetermined. CDR1 is SNHLY, CDR2 FYNNEI, per germline. Trimming took off 7 bases at V and 2 bases at J, with 8 bases between the two ends. This CDR3 has 12 residues. The chain's CDR3 is CASTYKQETQYF. DNA of the CDR3: TGTGCCAGCACCTATAAGCAAGAGACCCAGTACTTC.

The chain couples TRBV29-1 to TRBJ2-3, with D possibly TRBD1 on 6 matching bases. V gave up 6 bases and J gave up 4 bases, with 11 bases separating them. The CDR3 runs 12 residues. Germline V gene data show CDR1 as SQVTM and CDR2 as ANQGSEA. In DNA, the CDR3 is TGCAGCGTACCACAGGGTGCAGATACGCAGTATTTT. This translates into CSVPQGADTQYF.

This clone appeared a few times. This chain connects TRBV5-4 to TRBJ2-7, with D maybe TRBD2 (6 bases). V shed 4 bases and J shed 0 bases, with 14 bases lying between them. Germline loops: CDR1 SGHNT, CDR2 YYREEE (reference sequence). This CDR3 spans 15 amino acids. The CDR3 spells CASSQGDSSSYEQYF. The CDR3 DNA follows: TGTGCCAGCAGCCAAGGGGACTCCAGCTCCTACGAGCAGTACTTC.

This CDR3 is CASSLGGNRREQYF. Here the CDR3 DNA reads TGTGCCAGCAGCTTAGGAGGGAACCGGAGAGAGCAGTACTTC. The V call is TRBV5-6, the J call TRBJ2-7, with D perhaps matching TRBD2 (6 bases). V was shortened by 2 bases and J by 7 bases, with 16 bases between the two germline ends. This CDR3 has 14 residues. Germline CDR1 reads SGHDT; CDR2 reads YYEEEE. The full variable domain, its missing parts supplied by reference TRBV5-6 and TRBJ2-7, is DAGVTQSPTHLIKTRGQQVTLRCSPKSGHDTVSWYQQALGQGPQFIFQYYEEEERQRGNFPDRFSGHQFPNYSSELNVNALLLGDSALYLCASSLGGNRREQYFGPGTRLTVT.

The chain employs TRBV30 and TRBJ1-2; 7 bases match TRBD1. V shed 5 bases and J 4 bases; nucleotides not matched to a gene: 7. The germline gives CDR1 GTSNPN, CDR2 SVGIG (reference sequence). The length of the CDR3 is 13 residues. Written as DNA, the CDR3 is TGTGCCTGGGGACGACAGGGCCGCTATGGCTACACCTTC. Residues: CAWGRQGRYGYTF.

The J gene is TRBJ2-7, the V gene TRBV15; D gene unclear. V gave up 0 bases and J gave up 5 bases, with 8 bases separating them. Germline values: CDR1 LNHNV, CDR2 YYDKDF (reference sequence). There are 13 residues in the CDR3. The CDR3 loop is CATSRDIADEQYF. CDR3 nucleotides: TGTGCCACCAGCAGAGATATTGCGGACGAGCAGTACTTC.

The gene calls are TRBV21-1 and TRBJ1-2; the table's D call, TRBD1, has no DNA check behind it. TRBV21-1 is noted as a pseudogene. The CDR3 loop spans 17 amino acids. The CDR3 DNA is TGTGCCAGCAGCCTCGGACAGGGACCTTATTCCGGCTATGGCTACACCTTC. Encoded protein: CASSLGQGPYSGYGYTF.

This clone was detected only a few times. The V and J genes are TRBV14 and TRBJ2-2; D gene unclear. Germline CDR1 SGHDN, CDR2 FVKESK. The CDR3 consists of 14 residues. V dropped 5 bases and J dropped 5 bases, with 12 bases sitting between them. Here the CDR3 DNA reads TGTGCCAGCAGCTATTTAGCTGAGACCGGGGAGCTGTTTTTT. It encodes CASSYLAETGELFF.

J is TRBJ2-7 and V is TRBV2; D is unclear. The ends were cut back, 2 bases at V and 4 bases at J, with 12 bases in the middle. Germline V gene data show CDR1 as SNHLY and CDR2 as FYNNEI. This CDR3 comprises 14 residues. This CDR3 is CASSEYHRVYEQYF. The CDR3, as DNA: TGTGCCAGCAGTGAATATCACAGAGTTTACGAGCAGTACTTC. Full variable domain (missing parts from reference TRBV2 and TRBJ2-7): EPEVTQTPSHQVTQMGQEVILRCVPISNHLYFYWYRQILGQKVEFLVSFYNNEISEKSEIFDDQFSVERPDGSNFTLKIRSTKLEDSAMYFCASSEYHRVYEQYFGPGTRLTVT.

J is TRBJ1-5 and V is TRBV9, with unresolved D. Germline values: CDR1 SGDLS, CDR2 YYNGEE. CDR3 length: 15 amino acids. Trimming pared 0 bases from V and 0 bases from J, leaving 7 bases between. CDR3 in DNA: TGTGCCAGCAGCGTAGGGCTGAATAGCAATCAGCCCCAGCATTTT. Its translation is CASSVGLNSNQPQHF.

This clone was observed a handful of times. This chain connects TRBV18 to TRBJ2-2; 7 positions agree with TRBD2. V was pared by 3 bases and J by 7 bases, with 5 bases of the junction left unmatched. The germline CDR1 and CDR2 sequences are KGHSH and LQKENI. This CDR3 spans 14 amino acids. The CDR3 bases are TGTGCCAGCTCACCCAGCGGGATCGTCGGGGAGCTGTTTTTT. This sequence encodes CASSPSGIVGELFF.

This clone was counted between two and nine times. V and J are TRBV29-1 and TRBJ2-5, with D hard to call. Deletions cut 6 bases from V and 5 bases from J, with 7 bases between. The CDR3 runs to 10 residues. The germline CDR1 and CDR2 sequences are SQVTM and ANQGSEA. CDR3 sequence: CSVHRETQYF. CDR3 sequence (DNA): TGCAGCGTCCACCGGGAGACCCAGTACTTC.

The chain carries TRBV11-3 and TRBJ2-2, with TRBD2 identical over 7 bases. The CDR3 spans 15 residues. The V segment lost 8 bases and the J segment 4 bases; nucleotides outside the gene matches: 10. Germline V gives CDR1 SGHNT, CDR2 YENEEA. The CDR3 sequence is CASRGVGPRTGELFF. Here the CDR3 DNA reads TGTGCCAGCCGGGGGGTGGGCCCGCGCACCGGGGAGCTGTTTTTT.

This chain links TRBV30 with TRBJ1-1, with D unresolved. Germline CDR1 GTSNPN, CDR2 SVGIG (reference sequence). V lost 0 bases, J lost 0 bases, and 11 bases lay in between. The CDR3 totals 15 residues. CDR3 residues: CAWSVRRVMNTEAFF. DNA of the CDR3: TGTGCCTGGAGTGTACGCCGGGTAATGAACACTGAAGCTTTCTTT.

A word on this clone: Other nucleotide sequences from this sample produce the same CDR3. The rearrangement uses TRBV7-9 and TRBJ2-5; D perhaps matches TRBD2 (5 bases). This CDR3 contains 13 residues. Per the germline V gene, CDR1 is SEHNR and CDR2 is FQNEAQ (reference sequence). The germline V and J ends were trimmed by 5 bases and 1 base, with 8 bases remaining between them. The CDR3 here is CASSLSGQETQYF. In DNA form, the CDR3 reads TGTGCCAGCAGCCTCAGCGGCCAAGAGACCCAGTACTTC.

The sample holds a few counts of this clone. V and J are TRBV4-2 and TRBJ2-7; D may be TRBD1 (6 bases). Trimming took 1 base from V and 3 from J, leaving 7 bases between them. This CDR3 is 13 amino acids long. CDR1 and CDR2 from the germline V gene are LGHNA and YNFKEQ. Written as DNA, the CDR3 is TGTGCCAGCAGCCAAGGGGACAACTACGAGCAGTACTTC. Translated: CASSQGDNYEQYF.

This clone was seen a few times. The V gene is TRBV5-4, the J gene TRBJ2-1, with 12 nucleotides matching TRBD2. Trimming cost V 5 bases and J 7 bases; bases outside gene matches: 10. This CDR3 region has 16 residues. Germline V lookup: CDR1 SGHNT, CDR2 YYREEE (reference sequence). The CDR3 DNA follows: TGTGCCAGCAGTCCTGAGACTAGCGGGAGTCGGAATGAGCAGTTCTTC. This encodes CASSPETSGSRNEQFF.

This clone appeared a few times. The V gene is TRBV4-2, the J gene TRBJ2-3, with a possible D match to TRBD1 (6 bases). This CDR3 region has 14 residues. V lost 4 bases, J lost 4 bases, and 12 bases lay in between. CDR1 and CDR2 from the germline V gene are LGHNA and YNFKEQ. CDR3 sequence: CASSPGTTPDTQYF. The CDR3 DNA reads as TGTGCCAGCAGCCCCGGGACAACCCCAGATACGCAGTATTTT.

The chain links TRBV5-1 to TRBJ1-2; TRBD1 matches at 9 bases. Germline V gene lookup returns CDR1 SGHRS and CDR2 YFSETQ. The CDR3 consists of 14 residues. Trimming removed 7 bases from V and 4 bases from J; junction bases left unmatched: 8. CDR3 in amino acids: CASGVGQGTYGYTF. The CDR3, as DNA: TGCGCCAGCGGGGTCGGACAGGGGACCTATGGCTACACCTTC. Complete variable domain (other parts from reference TRBV5-1 and TRBJ1-2): KAGVTQTPRYLIKTRGQQVTLSCSPISGHRSVSWYQQTPGQGLQFLFEYFSETQRNKGNFPGRFSGRQFSNSRSEMNVSTLELGDSALYLCASGVGQGTYGYTFGSGTRLTVV.

The rearrangement links TRBV23-1 to TRBJ2-4, with TRBD2 matching 10 bases. TRBV23-1 is flagged as an ORF with uncertain function. Unmatched junction bases numbered 5, after V lost 7 bases and J lost 2 bases. The CDR3 is 15 residues long. The CDR3 protein is CASTPAGGSKNIQYF. Here the CDR3 DNA reads TGCGCCAGCACCCCAGCGGGAGGGTCCAAAAACATTCAGTACTTC.